Listed below are T cell receptor beta chains from one sample, sequenced in a study of T cells in narcolepsy. Produced via immunoSEQ multiplex PCR; TCRdb's table is partial and in-frame only. The data contain approximately 30,000 clones, around 80% of them singletons. What was sequenced was memory (CD45RA-) CD4+ T cells from blood. All receptors come from a human donor in good health. The conserved cysteine and the conserved F or W are not part of the CDR3 here. Each record gives: V gene, D gene, J gene, clone size, CDR3 length, CDR3 protein. A D gene is named only where the DNA matches it firmly. The size field is filled for only some rows; it gives once, few, many or a size class.

>TRBV18|TRBD2|TRBJ2-5|NA|15
ASSPKPGTSGEETQY
>TRBV6-5|NA|TRBJ1-3|NA|12
AAQQGSAGNTIY
>TRBV5-6|TRBD1|TRBJ2-7|NA|13
ASSFRTGKGYEQY
>TRBV10-3|TRBD2|TRBJ2-3|NA|13
AISVAGGSTDTQY
>TRBV18|NA|TRBJ1-3|NA|16
ASSPASRGSLSGNTIY
>TRBV14|TRBD1|TRBJ1-2|NA|13
ASSRAAGQGIVYT
>TRBV6-5|NA|TRBJ1-1|NA|13
ASSRMGGKYTEAF
>TRBV6-6|TRBD1|TRBJ1-5|NA|13
ASSEGQVMGQPQH
>TRBV7-3|NA|TRBJ2-1|few|11
ASSSGLYNEQF
>TRBV5-4|NA|TRBJ2-2|NA|13
ASSLQGGNTGELF
>TRBV7-2|TRBD2|TRBJ2-4|NA|12
ASSSGGAKNIQY
>TRBV7-2|NA|TRBJ2-3|NA|13
ASSSGLASTDTQY
>TRBV6-5|TRBD1|TRBJ1-2|NA|10
ASSYSGQGGS
>TRBV10-3|NA|TRBJ1-1|NA|11
AISANRNTEAF
>TRBV11-2|TRBD1|TRBJ1-2|NA|14
ASTPTGHRENYGYT
>TRBV2|NA|TRBJ2-3|NA|13
ASSVSAQSTDTQY
>TRBV4-1|NA|TRBJ1-4|NA|14
ASSQEAATTNEKLF
>TRBV19|NA|TRBJ1-1|few|14
ASSRDQGFPNTEAF
>TRBV28|NA|TRBJ1-4|NA|12
ASSPDGVNEKLF
>TRBV6-5|TRBD1|TRBJ1-5|NA|13
ASSAGTGGRQPQH
>TRBV10-2|TRBD1|TRBJ1-1|NA|10
ASRTGVETAF
>TRBV18|NA|TRBJ1-1|NA|12
ASSQQATNTEAF
>TRBV10-3|NA|TRBJ2-1|few|14
AISPQGSSSYNEQF
>TRBV5-6|NA|TRBJ1-1|few|13
ASSLGVFMNTEAF
>TRBV7-2|TRBD2|TRBJ2-4|NA|15
ASSHEIVSGEKNIQY
>TRBV18|NA|TRBJ1-1|NA|10
ASSLRDTEAF
>TRBV6-5|NA|TRBJ2-3|NA|11
ASSYRETDTQY
>TRBV7-7|NA|TRBJ2-2|NA|11
ASSSQDGGELF
>TRBV4-3|TRBD2|TRBJ2-1|NA|15
ASSQEGGRDLRNEQF
>TRBV7-3|NA|TRBJ2-2|NA|12
ASSSRTAAGELF
>TRBV11-2|TRBD2|TRBJ2-2|NA|14
ASSLAGGPSTGELF
>TRBV21-1|NA|TRBJ1-1|NA|13
ASSLPQGVNTEAF
>TRBV2|NA|TRBJ1-5|NA|12
ASTTDYGNQPQH
>TRBV9|NA|TRBJ2-3|NA|13
ASSVGGVYTDTQY
>TRBV20-1|NA|TRBJ2-3|NA|9
SASSTDTQY
>TRBV2|NA|TRBJ2-3|NA|12
ASSGGTRADTQY
>TRBV28|NA|TRBJ1-1|NA|12
ASRLPGANTEAF
>TRBV2|NA|TRBJ2-7|few|10
ASTAGSYEQY
>TRBV2|TRBD2|TRBJ2-1|NA|14
ASSGLAGTSYNEQF
>TRBV5-1|TRBD1|TRBJ1-3|NA|13
ASSLSPGTGNTIY
>TRBV7-9|TRBD1|TRBJ2-7|NA|14
ASSLGTLTGSDEQY
>TRBV7-2|NA|TRBJ2-3|NA|11
ASSVTLFGTQY
>TRBV7-2|TRBD2|TRBJ2-3|NA|13
ASCRTGTNTDTQY
>TRBV27|TRBD2|TRBJ2-3|NA|17
ASSLSGWTSGGFADTQY
>TRBV4-3|TRBD1|TRBJ1-2|NA|13
ASSQDPRGLYGYT
>TRBV27|TRBD2|TRBJ2-1|NA|14
ASSSQPGLAGYEQF
>TRBV5-4|NA|TRBJ2-7|NA|12
ASSLVGGTYEQY
>TRBV5-6|TRBD2|TRBJ2-1|once|12
ASSRLAGYNEQF
>TRBV2|NA|TRBJ2-3|once|10
ATSMITDTQY
>TRBV25-1|NA|TRBJ1-2|NA|12
ASSPRGENYGYT